The clone carrying this T cell receptor beta chain was seen at least ten times. Its antigen is not known. The data belong to a study of T cell repertoires in cytomegalovirus infection. Study context: It can be stated that public TCR beta signatures indicated CMV infection as well as a matching HLA type.

Each CDR3 protein is one row after TCRdb ran MiXCR on the reads. The sample holds approximately 500,000 distinct CDR3 sequences; 11% are singletons and the top ten take about a tenth. Whole-study findings and limits: CMV-specific TCR beta clonotypes restricted by HLA-C were the ones dominating the ex vivo response. Carriers of CMV and the relevant HLA type were discriminated by public TCR beta frequency.

Germline CDR1 and CDR2: GTSNPN and SVGIG (reference sequence). This CDR3 has 13 residues. The V end lost 2 bases, the J end lost 4 bases, and 12 bases lay between the germline ends. This TCR was recovered from a human donor in good health (CMV status not recorded). Some clones in this sample may be carry-over from other donors' samples. The sequencing sample was made of PBMCs. The chain has TRBV30 and TRBJ2-7; D perhaps matches TRBD1 (6 bases). CDR3 sequence: CAWSWQGRYEQYF. The CDR3, as DNA: TGTGCCTGGAGTTGGCAGGGGCGTTACGAGCAGTACTTC.